This T cell receptor beta chain was captured by sequencing in a study of identical twins. TCRdb ran MiXCR on the 5' RACE reads and lists one entry per CDR3 protein. The sample lists just over 500,000 distinct CDR3 sequences; roughly a fifth were seen once. CDR1 and CDR2 from the germline V gene are LNHNV and YYDKDF (reference sequence). CDR3 length: 15 residues. V lost 1 base and J lost 7; bases outside the gene matches: 3. This same sample was also taken into another study, of T cells expressing NK-cell markers. Per that paper: Alpha-beta TCR T cells were the sole sorting target in several experiments, owing to an anti-gamma-delta TCR antibody.

This chain connects TRBV15 to TRBJ2-2, with 10 positions matching TRBD1. The sequenced sample was CD4+ T cells sorted from blood. The sequence came from a woman between 18 and 29 years old in good health. The CDR3 region has the DNA TGTGCCACCAGCAGAGGGACAGGGGGTGGCGGGGAGCTGTTTTTT. The encoded protein is CATSRGTGGGGELFF. Full variable domain (missing parts from reference TRBV15 and TRBJ2-2): DAMVIQNPRYQVTQFGKPVTLSCSQTLNHNVMYWYQQKSSQAPKLLFHYYDKDFNNEADTPDNFQSRRPNTSFCFLDIRSPGLGDTAMYLCATSRGTGGGGELFFGEGSRLTVL.